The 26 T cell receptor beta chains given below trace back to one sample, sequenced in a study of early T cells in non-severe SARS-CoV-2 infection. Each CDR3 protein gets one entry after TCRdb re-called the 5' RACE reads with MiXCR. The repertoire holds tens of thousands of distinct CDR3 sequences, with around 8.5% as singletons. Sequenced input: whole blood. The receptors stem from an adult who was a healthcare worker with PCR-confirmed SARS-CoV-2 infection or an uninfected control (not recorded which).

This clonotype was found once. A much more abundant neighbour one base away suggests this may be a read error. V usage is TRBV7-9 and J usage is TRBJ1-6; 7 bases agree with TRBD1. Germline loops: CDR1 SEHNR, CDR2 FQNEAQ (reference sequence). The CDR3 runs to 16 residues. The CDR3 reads CASSRDSSSHNSPLHF. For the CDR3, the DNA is TGTGCCAGCAGCCGGGACAGCAGCTCCCATAATTCACCCCTCCACTTT.

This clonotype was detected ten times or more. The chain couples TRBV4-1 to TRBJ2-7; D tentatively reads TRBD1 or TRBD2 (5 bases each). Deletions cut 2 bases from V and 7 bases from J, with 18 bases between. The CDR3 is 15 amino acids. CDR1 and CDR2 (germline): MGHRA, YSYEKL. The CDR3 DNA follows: TGCGCCAGCAGCCAAATGACAGTTTCATCGGGAGAGCAGTACTTC. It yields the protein CASSQMTVSSGEQYF.

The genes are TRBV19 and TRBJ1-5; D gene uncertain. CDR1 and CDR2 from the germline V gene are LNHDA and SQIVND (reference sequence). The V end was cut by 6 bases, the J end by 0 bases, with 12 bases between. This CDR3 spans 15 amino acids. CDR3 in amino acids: CASRPTAYSNQPQHF. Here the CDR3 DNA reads TGTGCCAGTAGGCCGACGGCGTATAGCAATCAGCCCCAGCATTTT.

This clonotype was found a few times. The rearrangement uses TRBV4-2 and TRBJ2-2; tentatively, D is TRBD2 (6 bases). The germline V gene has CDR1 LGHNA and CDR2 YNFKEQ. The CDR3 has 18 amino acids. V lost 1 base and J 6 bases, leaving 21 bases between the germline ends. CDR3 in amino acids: CASSQAAAGGARAGELFF. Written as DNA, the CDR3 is TGTGCCAGCAGCCAAGCCGCGGCCGGCGGGGCCCGGGCCGGGGAGCTGTTTTTT.

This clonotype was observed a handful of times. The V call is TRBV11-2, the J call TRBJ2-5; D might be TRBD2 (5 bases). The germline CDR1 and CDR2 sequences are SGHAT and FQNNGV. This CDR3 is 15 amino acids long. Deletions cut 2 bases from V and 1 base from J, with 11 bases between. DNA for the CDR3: TGTGCCAGCAGCTTAAGGCGAGCGGCCCAAGAGACCCAGTACTTC. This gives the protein CASSLRRAAQETQYF.

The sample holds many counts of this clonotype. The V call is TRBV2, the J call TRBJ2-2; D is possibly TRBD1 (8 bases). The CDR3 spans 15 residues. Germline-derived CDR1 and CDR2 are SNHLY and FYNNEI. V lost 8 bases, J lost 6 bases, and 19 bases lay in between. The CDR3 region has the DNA TGTGCCAGCCTGGGAGGGACAGGAACGTCCGGGGAGCTGTTTTTT. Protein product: CASLGGTGTSGELFF.

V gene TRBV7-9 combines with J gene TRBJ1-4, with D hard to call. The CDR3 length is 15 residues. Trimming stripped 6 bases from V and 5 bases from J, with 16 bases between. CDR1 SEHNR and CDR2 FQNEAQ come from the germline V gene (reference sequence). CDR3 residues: CASSYLGTANEKLFF. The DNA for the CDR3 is TGTGCCAGCAGTTACCTCGGAACAGCGAATGAAAAACTGTTTTTT.

This CDR3 reads CASSQRYTDTQYF. CDR3 nucleotides: TGCGCCAGCAGCCAACGTTACACAGATACGCAGTATTTT. V usage is TRBV4-1 and J usage is TRBJ2-3; D remains unclear. The CDR3 is made up of 13 amino acids. V lost 2 bases and J 2 bases, leaving 5 bases between the germline ends. Germline-derived CDR1 and CDR2 are MGHRA and YSYEKL.

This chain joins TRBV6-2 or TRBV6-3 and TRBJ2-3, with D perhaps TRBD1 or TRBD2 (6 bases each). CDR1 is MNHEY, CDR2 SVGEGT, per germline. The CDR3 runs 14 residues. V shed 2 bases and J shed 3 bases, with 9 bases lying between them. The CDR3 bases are TGTGCCAGCAGTTACGGGGGGCGGACAGATACGCAGTATTTT. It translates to CASSYGGRTDTQYF.

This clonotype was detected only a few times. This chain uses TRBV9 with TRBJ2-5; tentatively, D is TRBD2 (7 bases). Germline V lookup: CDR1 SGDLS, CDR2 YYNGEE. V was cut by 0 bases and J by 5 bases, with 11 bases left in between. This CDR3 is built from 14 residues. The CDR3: CASSVVGGLETQYF. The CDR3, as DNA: TGTGCCAGCAGCGTAGTGGGGGGGCTGGAGACCCAGTACTTC.

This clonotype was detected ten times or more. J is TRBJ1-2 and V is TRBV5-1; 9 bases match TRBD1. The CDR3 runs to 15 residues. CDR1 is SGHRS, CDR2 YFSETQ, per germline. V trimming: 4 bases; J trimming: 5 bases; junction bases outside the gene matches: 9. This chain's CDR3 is CASSTPGTGLYGYTF. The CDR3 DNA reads TGCGCCAGCAGCACCCCCGGGACAGGGTTGTATGGCTACACCTTC.

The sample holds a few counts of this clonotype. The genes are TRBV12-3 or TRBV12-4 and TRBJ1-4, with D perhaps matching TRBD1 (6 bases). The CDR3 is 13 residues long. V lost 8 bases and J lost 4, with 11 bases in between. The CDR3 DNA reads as TGTGCCAGCGGGACACGGAGTAATGAAAAACTGTTTTTT. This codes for CASGTRSNEKLFF.

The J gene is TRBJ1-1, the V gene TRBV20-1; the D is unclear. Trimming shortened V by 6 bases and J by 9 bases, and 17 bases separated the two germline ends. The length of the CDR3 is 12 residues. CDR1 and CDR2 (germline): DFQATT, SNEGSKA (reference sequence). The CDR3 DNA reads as TGCAGTGCGCCTGACGCCCTGTCTAAAGCTTTCTTT. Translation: CSAPDALSKAFF.

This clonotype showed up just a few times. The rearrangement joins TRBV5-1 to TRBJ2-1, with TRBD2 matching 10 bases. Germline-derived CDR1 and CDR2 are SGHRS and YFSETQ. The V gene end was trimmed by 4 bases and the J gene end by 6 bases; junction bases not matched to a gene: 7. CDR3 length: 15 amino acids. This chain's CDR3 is CASSATSGVVNEQFF. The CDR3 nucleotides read TGCGCCAGCAGCGCTACTAGCGGGGTAGTCAATGAGCAGTTCTTC.

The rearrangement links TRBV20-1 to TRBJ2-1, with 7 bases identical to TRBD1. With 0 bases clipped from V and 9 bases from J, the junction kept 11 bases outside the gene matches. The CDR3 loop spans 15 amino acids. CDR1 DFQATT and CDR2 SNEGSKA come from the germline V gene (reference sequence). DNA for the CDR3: TGCAGTGCTAGAGATAGTCCAGGGGGACAGCCTGAGCAGTTCTTC. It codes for CSARDSPGGQPEQFF.

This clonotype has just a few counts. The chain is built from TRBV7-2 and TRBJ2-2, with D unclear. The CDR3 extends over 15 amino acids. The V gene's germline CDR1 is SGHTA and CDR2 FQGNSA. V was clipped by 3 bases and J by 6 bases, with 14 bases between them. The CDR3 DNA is TGTGCCAGCAGCTTGGCCCGTTCTGCGGCCGGGGAGCTGTTTTTT. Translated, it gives CASSLARSAAGELFF.

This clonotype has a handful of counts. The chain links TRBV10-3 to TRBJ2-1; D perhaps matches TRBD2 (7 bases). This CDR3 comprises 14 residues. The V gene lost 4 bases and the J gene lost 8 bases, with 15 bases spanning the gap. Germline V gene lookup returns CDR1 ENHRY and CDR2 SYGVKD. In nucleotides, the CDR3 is TGTGCCATCAGTGCCCTGGGGGGGGCTGATGAGCAGTTCTTC. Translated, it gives CAISALGGADEQFF.

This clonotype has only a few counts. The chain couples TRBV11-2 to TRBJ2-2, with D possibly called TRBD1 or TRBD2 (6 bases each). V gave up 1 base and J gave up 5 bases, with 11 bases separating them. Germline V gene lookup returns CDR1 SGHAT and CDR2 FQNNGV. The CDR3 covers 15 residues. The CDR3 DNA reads TGTGCCAGCAGCTTAGGGCAGGGGAGGACCGGGGAGCTGTTTTTT. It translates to CASSLGQGRTGELFF. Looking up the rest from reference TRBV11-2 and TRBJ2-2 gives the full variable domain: EAGVAQSPRYKIIEKRQSVAFWCNPISGHATLYWYQQILGQGPKLLIQFQNNGVVDDSQLPKDRFSAERLKGVDSTLKIQPAKLEDSAVYLCASSLGQGRTGELFFGEGSRLTVL.

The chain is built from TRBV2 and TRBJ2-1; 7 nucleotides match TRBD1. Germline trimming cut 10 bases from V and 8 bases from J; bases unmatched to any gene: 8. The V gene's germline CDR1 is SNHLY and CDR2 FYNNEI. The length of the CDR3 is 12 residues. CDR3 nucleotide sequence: TGTGCCATCGGACAGGAGGAGGATGAGCAGTTCTTC. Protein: CAIGQEEDEQFF.

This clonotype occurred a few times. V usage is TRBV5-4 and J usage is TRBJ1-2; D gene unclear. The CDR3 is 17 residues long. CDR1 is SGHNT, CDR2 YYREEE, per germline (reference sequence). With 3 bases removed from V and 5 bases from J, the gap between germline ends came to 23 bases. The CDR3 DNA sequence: TGTGCCAGCAGCTACTATAACTCAAAGGCAGGCCCTTATGGCTACACCTTC. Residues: CASSYYNSKAGPYGYTF.

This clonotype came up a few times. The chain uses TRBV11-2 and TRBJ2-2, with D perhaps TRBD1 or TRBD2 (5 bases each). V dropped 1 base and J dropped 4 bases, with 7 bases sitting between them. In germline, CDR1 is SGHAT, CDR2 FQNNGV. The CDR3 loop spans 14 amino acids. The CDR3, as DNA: TGTGCCAGCAGCTTAGGAGGGGTCACCGGGGAGCTGTTTTTT. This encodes CASSLGGVTGELFF.

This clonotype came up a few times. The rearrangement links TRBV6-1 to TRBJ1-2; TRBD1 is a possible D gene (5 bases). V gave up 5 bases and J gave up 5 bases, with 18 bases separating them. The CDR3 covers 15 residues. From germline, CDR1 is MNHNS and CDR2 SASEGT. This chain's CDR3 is CASSTRLTGEYGYTF. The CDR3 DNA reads TGTGCCAGCAGTACCCGCCTTACGGGGGAATATGGCTACACCTTC.

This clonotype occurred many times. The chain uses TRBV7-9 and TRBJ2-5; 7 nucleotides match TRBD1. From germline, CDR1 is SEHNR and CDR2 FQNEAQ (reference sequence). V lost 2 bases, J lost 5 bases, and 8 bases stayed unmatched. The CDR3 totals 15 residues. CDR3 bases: TGTGCCAGCAGCTTACCTGACAGGGTGTTTGAGACCCAGTACTTC. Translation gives CASSLPDRVFETQYF.

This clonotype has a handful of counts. The CDR3 nucleotides are TGTGCCAGCAGTTCCGTTGGGGCTGAAGCTTTCTTT. Translating gives CASSSVGAEAFF. V usage is TRBV6-5 and J usage is TRBJ1-1; D unresolved. Trimming shortened V by 4 bases and J by 6 bases, and 9 bases separated the two germline ends. From germline, CDR1 is MNHEY and CDR2 SVGAGI. The CDR3 spans 12 residues.

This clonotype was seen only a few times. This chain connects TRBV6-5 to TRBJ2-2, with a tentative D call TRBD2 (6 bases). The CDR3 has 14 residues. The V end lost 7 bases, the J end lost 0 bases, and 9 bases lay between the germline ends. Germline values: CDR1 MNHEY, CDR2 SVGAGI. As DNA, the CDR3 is TGTGCCAGCATGGAGGGCGCGAACACCGGGGAGCTGTTTTTT. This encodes CASMEGANTGELFF.

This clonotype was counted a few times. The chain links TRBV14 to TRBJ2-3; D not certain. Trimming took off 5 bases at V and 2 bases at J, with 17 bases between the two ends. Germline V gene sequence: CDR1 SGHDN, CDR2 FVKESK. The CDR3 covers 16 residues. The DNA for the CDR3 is TGTGCCAGCAGCTCGAGGACCCTCTACTTCACAGATACGCAGTATTTT. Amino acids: CASSSRTLYFTDTQYF.